These 21 T cell receptor beta chains originate from one sample sequenced in a study of blood T cell repertoires in COVID-19. Generated by immunoSEQ multiplex PCR, the TCRdb table keeps only in-frame clones and is missing some. The sample yields about 68,000 clones, approximately 86% seen once. Sequenced: peripheral blood. Receptor source: a woman aged 60-75 years with acute or convalescent COVID-19.

V gene TRBV19 combines with J gene TRBJ1-1; D is unclear. The CDR3 totals 15 residues. Germline V gives CDR1 LNHDA, CDR2 SQIVND (reference sequence). Trimming pared 3 bases from V and 11 bases from J, leaving 22 bases between. The CDR3 region has the DNA TGTGCCAGTAGTATCCACCCCCAGGATCCCTCTGGGGCTTTCTTT. It codes for CASSIHPQDPSGAFF.

This clone was seen a single time. The rearrangement uses TRBV28 and TRBJ1-2, with TRBD1 matching over 10 bases. The CDR3 has 15 amino acids. Per germline, CDR1 MDHEN and CDR2 SYDVKM. The V gene end was trimmed by 4 bases and the J gene end by 8 bases; junction bases not matched to a gene: 10. The CDR3: CASSYPGQGRRGYTF. The CDR3 DNA reads TGTGCCAGCAGTTATCCGGGACAGGGGCGCCGAGGCTACACCTTC.

The rearrangement joins TRBV15 to TRBJ1-1, with TRBD1 identical over 8 bases. V dropped 1 base and J dropped 1; count of bases not matched to a gene: 5. The CDR3 covers 16 residues. From germline, CDR1 is LNHNV and CDR2 YYDKDF (reference sequence). This CDR3 is CATSRGQGATNTEAFF. The CDR3 DNA sequence: TGTGCCACCAGCAGAGGCCAGGGGGCTACGAACACTGAAGCTTTCTTT.

The genes are TRBV4-1 and TRBJ1-1; TRBD1 is a possible D gene (5 bases). The V gene lost 1 base and the J gene lost 0 bases, with 9 bases spanning the gap. The CDR3 spans 15 residues. Germline V gene sequence: CDR1 MGHRA, CDR2 YSYEKL. The CDR3 DNA reads as TGCGCCAGCAGCCAAGCCCCGACAGTGAACACTGAAGCTTTCTTT. Amino acids: CASSQAPTVNTEAFF.

The chain links TRBV6-5 to TRBJ1-2, with unresolved D. V gave up 6 bases and J gave up 0 bases, with 8 bases separating them. There are 13 residues in the CDR3. Germline values: CDR1 MNHEY, CDR2 SVGAGI. CDR3 region: CASSYISNYGYTF. For the CDR3, the DNA is TGTGCCAGCAGCTATATCTCTAACTATGGCTACACCTTC.

This chain connects TRBV19 to TRBJ2-3; 10 bases map to TRBD1. The CDR3 is made up of 14 amino acids. Germline-derived CDR1 and CDR2 are LNHDA and SQIVND (reference sequence). V lost 6 bases, J lost 4 bases, and 4 bases stayed unmatched. CDR3: CASSRQGASDTQYF. CDR3 in DNA: TGTGCCAGTAGCCGACAGGGGGCATCAGATACGCAGTATTTT. Together with reference TRBV19 and TRBJ2-3, the CDR3 gives the full variable domain: DGGITQSPKYLFRKEGQNVTLSCEQNLNHDAMYWYRQDPGQGLRLIYYSQIVNDFQKGDIAEGYSVSREKKESFPLTVTSAQKNPTAFYLCASSRQGASDTQYFGPGTRLTVL.

Remarks on this clone: The junction does not match germline at one end; this may be a read error. The chain combines TRBV14 with TRBJ1-1; 11 nucleotides line up with TRBD1. The CDR3 runs to 13 residues. Germline values: CDR1 SGHDN, CDR2 FVKESK. CDR3 protein: CASSRTRGTGGRF. The CDR3 nucleotides are TGTGCCAGCAGCCGTACCCGGGGGACAGGGGGGAGGTTT.

This chain uses TRBV5-1 with TRBJ2-2, with a weak D call TRBD1 (6 bases). The CDR3 consists of 16 residues. Germline V gene sequence: CDR1 SGHRS, CDR2 YFSETQ. Trimming took 4 bases from V and 3 from J, leaving 16 bases between them. DNA for the CDR3: TGCGCCAGCAGCGGAATGACAGGCTCAGACACCGGGGAGCTGTTTTTT. Encoded protein: CASSGMTGSDTGELFF.

CDR3 sequence: CASIPPGTSSYNEQFF. The CDR3 DNA sequence: TGTGCCAGCATTCCACCAGGGACTAGCTCCTACAATGAGCAGTTCTTC. The chain recombines TRBV28 with TRBJ2-1, with 8 bases identical to TRBD2. The CDR3 extends over 16 amino acids. In germline, CDR1 is MDHEN, CDR2 SYDVKM. The V segment lost 7 bases and the J segment 0 bases; nucleotides outside the gene matches: 8.

The chain recombines TRBV5-4 with TRBJ2-7; 7 nucleotides line up with TRBD2. The CDR3 totals 13 residues. CDR1 and CDR2 from the germline V gene are SGHNT and YYREEE (reference sequence). V lost 4 bases and J lost 12; bases outside the gene matches: 13. CDR3 DNA: TGTGCCAGCAGCGTTACTTCGGGGGAGGGACTGTACTTC. This translates into CASSVTSGEGLYF.

The chain links TRBV6-6 to TRBJ1-5; D gene ambiguous. The CDR3 contains 13 residues. V was shortened by 7 bases and J by 3 bases, with 10 bases between the two germline ends. Per the germline V gene, CDR1 is MNHNY and CDR2 is SVGAGI (reference sequence). CDR3 region: CASKMGANQPQHF. The DNA for the CDR3 is TGTGCCAGCAAGATGGGCGCCAATCAGCCCCAGCATTTT.

The chain couples TRBV24-1 to TRBJ1-1, with 8 bases fitting TRBD1. Germline CDR1 reads KGHDR; CDR2 reads SFDVKD. V shed 4 bases, J shed 3 bases, and the junction held 6 bases outside the gene matches. The CDR3 has 15 amino acids. The CDR3 is CATSESGQGDTEAFF. DNA for the CDR3: TGTGCCACCAGTGAGTCTGGACAGGGCGACACTGAAGCTTTCTTT.

This clone appeared once. This chain joins TRBV5-1 and TRBJ1-5, with no clear D. Trimming stripped 0 bases from V and 5 bases from J, with 9 bases between. Germline CDR1 is SGHRS and CDR2 is YFSETQ. The CDR3 is 14 residues long. CDR3 residues: CASSLDGRDQPQHF. The DNA for the CDR3 is TGCGCCAGCAGCTTGGACGGGCGGGATCAGCCCCAGCATTTT.

The chain is built from TRBV2 and TRBJ2-3; D is possibly TRBD2 (6 bases). CDR3 length: 13 amino acids. Deletions cut 4 bases from V and 3 bases from J, with 8 bases between. Germline lookup yields CDR1 SNHLY and CDR2 FYNNEI. The CDR3 DNA follows: TGTGCCAGCAGTGGGAGGGCAACAGATACGCAGTATTTT. It yields the protein CASSGRATDTQYF.

This sequence joins TRBV4-2 and TRBJ2-1; D possibly corresponds to TRBD2 (5 bases). The CDR3 runs 15 residues. Germline values: CDR1 LGHNA, CDR2 YNFKEQ. Trimming shortened V by 0 bases and J by 10 bases, and 16 bases separated the two germline ends. CDR3 region: CASSQEEENPPEQFF. The CDR3 DNA sequence: TGTGCCAGCAGCCAAGAGGAGGAAAACCCACCGGAGCAGTTCTTC.

The chain uses TRBV12-5 and TRBJ2-5; 15 bases map to TRBD2. The V gene end was trimmed by 6 bases and the J gene end by 4 bases; junction bases not matched to a gene: 6. This CDR3 spans 16 amino acids. Germline CDR1 is LGHNT and CDR2 is FRNRAP. The CDR3 loop reads CASGRGLAGGPETQYF. The CDR3 DNA follows: TGTGCTAGTGGCCGGGGACTAGCGGGAGGCCCAGAGACCCAGTACTTC.

The chain has TRBV3-1 (or the pseudogene TRBV3-2) and TRBJ2-5, with TRBD2 identical over 7 bases. The V and J ends lost 4 bases and 0 bases, in that order; junction bases with no gene match: 5. The CDR3 runs 15 residues. Germline V gives CDR1 LGHDT, CDR2 YNNKEL (reference sequence). The CDR3 nucleotides read TGTGCCAGCAGCCCGACTAGCTGGTACCAAGAGACCCAGTACTTC. This translates into CASSPTSWYQETQYF.

This clone was counted only a few times. The chain has TRBV7-9 and TRBJ1-6; 11 bases are shared with TRBD1. The V segment lost 1 base and the J segment 10 bases; nucleotides outside the gene matches: 0. From germline, CDR1 is SEHNR and CDR2 FQNEAQ (reference sequence). CDR3 size: 14 residues. CDR3 sequence reads: CASSLGTGGSPLHF. CDR3 DNA: TGTGCCAGCAGCTTAGGGACAGGGGGCTCACCCCTCCACTTT.

The CDR3 region is CASSGGNTEAFF. Written as DNA, the CDR3 is TGCGCCAGCAGTGGTGGCAACACTGAAGCTTTCTTT. This chain connects TRBV10-2 to TRBJ1-1; unclear D gene. Trimming removed 4 bases at V and 2 bases at J, with 5 bases between. The CDR3 contains 12 residues. CDR1 and CDR2 (germline): WSHSY, SAAADI.

This sequence joins TRBV3-1 (or the pseudogene TRBV3-2) and TRBJ1-3; D is unresolved. V was cut by 6 bases and J by 0 bases, with 9 bases left in between. Germline V gene data show CDR1 as LGHDT and CDR2 as YNNKEL (reference sequence). The CDR3 extends over 14 amino acids. In DNA form, the CDR3 reads TGTGCCAGCAGTTCTACAGTCTCTGGAAACACCATATATTTT. Residues: CASSSTVSGNTIYF.

This clone turned up a few times. This chain uses TRBV7-9 with TRBJ2-5, with TRBD2 identical over 7 bases. Germline CDR1 is SEHNR and CDR2 is FQNEAQ (reference sequence). The CDR3 covers 15 residues. V trimming: 1 base; J trimming: 5 bases; junction bases outside the gene matches: 7. The CDR3 DNA reads TGTGCCAGCAGCTTAGGTCCGGGAGGCGGGGAGACCCAGTACTTC. Protein: CASSLGPGGGETQYF.